This T cell receptor beta chain derives from a study of T cells in Graves' hyperthyroidism and ophthalmopathy. Findings of the study overall: Ophthalmopathy prediction by the model preceded onset by a median approximately 6.9 months. In the blood, most expanded thyroid clonotypes above 0.001 appeared as well.

Duration under 3 months, a NOSPECS grade of at least 4, and a Clinical Activity Score of at least 3 characterized the ophthalmopathy patients. The source of the PBMCs was approximately 9.5 ml of fresh peripheral blood. This clonotype has more than one count but fewer than ten. Its antigen is not identified. Per germline, CDR1 LGHDT and CDR2 YNNKEL (reference sequence). The length of the CDR3 is 16 residues. After removal of 2 bases from V and 4 bases from J, the junction contained 5 bases not matched to a gene. From RNA transcripts, TCR beta CDR3 regions were amplified. The primer set for the first-round RT-PCR of the TCR CDR3 was HTBI. TCRdb reprocessed the multiplex PCR reads with MiXCR, giving one entry per CDR3 protein. This sample has about 380,000 distinct CDR3 sequences, with around 20% found just once.

This TCR was sampled from a man aged 18 to 29 with Graves' ophthalmopathy. Sequencing was performed on blood. V usage is TRBV3-1 and J usage is TRBJ2-1, with TRBD1 identical over 10 bases. The CDR3 region is CASSQPDRGAYNEQFF. The CDR3 DNA reads as TGTGCCAGCAGCCAACCGGACAGGGGGGCTTACAATGAGCAGTTCTTC.